This TCR beta chain is from a study of shared clonotypes between healthy human individuals (dated by TCRdb to 2018 to 2020). Describing the broader study: The cohort comprised two women and a few men aged 18 to 49 years. Per donor, three plates each were used for CD4 naive and CD4 memory, two for CD8 naive, and one for CD8 memory. To estimate repertoire size and how much clonotypes are shared between individuals, the study performed deep sequencing of blood TCR repertoires from a few healthy adults. To increase sequencing depth and limit assay-specific biases, different laboratories used diverse techniques to prepare libraries and sequence TCR repertoires. Between about 0.85 and 9.5 billion PBMCs per donor were obtained by leukapheresis. The research as a whole found: Incomplete sequencing was indicated by rarefaction of sorted-subset datasets, despite the large sequencing depth. About 4.5% of naive CD4, 3.5% of naive CD8, roughly 2.4% of memory CD4, and about 0.4% of memory CD8 clonotypes were shared across several donors. Clonotypes shared by all four sorted-subset donors showed higher generation probabilities than non-shared clonotypes. Because the study included a small number of donors, the genetic and exposure-history diversity represented was limited. Sampling was restricted to blood, and TCR repertoires in tissue are likely to differ from TCR repertoires in blood. Based on pairwise subsampling, the degree of clonotype sharing among donors was expected to be affected by sequencing depth. Naive subsets generally had larger estimated clonotype richness than memory subsets.

Regarding this clone: The antigen it recognizes is unknown. No much larger clone exists at a distance of one base, and base qualities are not known.

CD8 naive samples were obtained by positive selection for CCR7 among CD45RO-negative cells, yielding a CD45RA+CCR7+ population from which TemRA cells were excluded. Healthy HIV-negative adults with no recently reported acute infections or vaccinations were included as donors. Every donor was a Caucasian adult living in Nashville, Tennessee, USA. Blood was collected by leukapheresis, and PBMCs were isolated by Ficoll-Histopaque density gradient centrifugation and then cryopreserved in liquid nitrogen vapor phase. Purity and quantity of every magnetically sorted T cell population were checked by analytical flow cytometry. Genomic DNA was isolated from each sorted fraction and quantified by UV absorbance on a Nanodrop 2000c. The germline V gene provides CDR1 MGHRA and CDR2 YSYEKL. There are 14 amino acids in the CDR3, from cysteine to phenylalanine inclusive. Solely the CDR3 DNA is kept, with 42 bases framed from the first base. V gives up 5 bases and J gives up 0 bases, and the segment between their germline ends measures 10 bases.

TCR CDR3 regions were amplified from genomic DNA by multiplex PCR using the deep immunoSEQ assay. Extracted genomic DNA from each cell subset was distributed evenly across all wells of several immunoSEQ 96-well plates, and each plate was treated as a replicate. Each replicate PCR for sorted subsets received roughly 200 ng genomic DNA, equal to about 30,000 T cell genomes. Purified libraries were measured with a Qubit 3.0 fluorometer, size-checked on a Bioanalyzer 2100, and measured again with the KAPA Library Quantification kit. Each immunoSEQ 96-well plate was sequenced on its own single-read 150-cycle Illumina NextSeq 550 flow cell. The published analysis was carried out like this. Because the immunoSEQ output held only junctional sequences and lacked quality scores, the filtering could not match the filtering applied to full-length reads. To assign V/J genes and CDR3, sequences were annotated using PyIR, a Python wrapper for IgBLAST v1.9, with IMGT germline references. Any read was removed if the V/J assignment was weak (E-value above 1e-6), the CDR3 was missing, or the read contained stop codons, out-of-frame junctions, or ambiguous translated residues. V3J clonotypes were defined as sequences sharing an identical inferred V gene, J gene, and CDR3 amino acid sequence. To compute the percentage overlap between repertoires, the number of shared unique clonotypes was divided by the size of the smaller repertoire. RTK rarefaction, the Chao1 estimator, and Recon v2.1 estimates of unobserved clonotypes were used to assess repertoire richness. For all TCRbeta clonotypes obtained by the gDNA method from a few donors, generation probabilities were computed with OLGA. As stored in TCRdb, this immuneACCESS dataset retains in-frame rearrangements with V and J assigned. A fraction of the clones does not appear; measured against another copy, unresolved V genes explain less than half of the discrepancy, and the remainder lacks a known reason. For V, J and clone size, that table is used; D and trimming come from the DNA. The sample records more than 2 million clones, about 93% of which are singletons. The biggest ten clones account for around 1.7% of the sample.

The sequence is built from TRBV4-1 and TRBJ1-2; D gene: possibly TRBD1, on 6 matching bases. The sequenced sample consisted of naive CD8+ T cells from PBMCs. The sample's cell subset or site label, decoded: CD45RA+CCR7+. The TCR was taken from a man between 18 and 29 years old in good health. Some clones in this sample may be carry-over from other donors' samples. CDR3 loop: CASSVGQTNYGYTF. The nucleotide sequence reads as follows: TGCGCCAGCAGCGTAGGACAGACTAACTATGGCTACACCTTC.